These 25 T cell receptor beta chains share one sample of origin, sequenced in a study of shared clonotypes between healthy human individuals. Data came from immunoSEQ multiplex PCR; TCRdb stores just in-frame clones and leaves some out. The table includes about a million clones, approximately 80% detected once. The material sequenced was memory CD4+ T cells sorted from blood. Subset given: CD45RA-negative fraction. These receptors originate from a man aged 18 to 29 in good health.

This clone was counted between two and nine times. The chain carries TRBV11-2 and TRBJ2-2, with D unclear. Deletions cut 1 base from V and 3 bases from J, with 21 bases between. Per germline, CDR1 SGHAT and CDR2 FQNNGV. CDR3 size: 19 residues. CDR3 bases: TGTGCCAGCAGCTTAGGAGCCTGGGGTCAAGATATAGACACCGGGGAGCTGTTTTTT. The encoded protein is CASSLGAWGQDIDTGELFF. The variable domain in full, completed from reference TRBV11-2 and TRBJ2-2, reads EAGVAQSPRYKIIEKRQSVAFWCNPISGHATLYWYQQILGQGPKLLIQFQNNGVVDDSQLPKDRFSAERLKGVDSTLKIQPAKLEDSAVYLCASSLGAWGQDIDTGELFFGEGSRLTVL.

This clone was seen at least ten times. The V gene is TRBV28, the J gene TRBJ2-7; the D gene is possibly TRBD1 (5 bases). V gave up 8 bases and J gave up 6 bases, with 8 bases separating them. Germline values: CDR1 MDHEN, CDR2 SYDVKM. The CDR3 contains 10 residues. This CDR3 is CASGRGEQYF. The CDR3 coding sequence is TGTGCCAGCGGAAGGGGCGAGCAGTACTTC.

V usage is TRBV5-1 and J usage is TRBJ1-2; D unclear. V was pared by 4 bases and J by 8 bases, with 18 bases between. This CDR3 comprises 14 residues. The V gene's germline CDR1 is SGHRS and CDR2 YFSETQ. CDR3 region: CASSPTFEAYGYTF. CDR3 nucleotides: TGCGCCAGCAGCCCCACCTTTGAGGCCTACGGCTACACCTTC.

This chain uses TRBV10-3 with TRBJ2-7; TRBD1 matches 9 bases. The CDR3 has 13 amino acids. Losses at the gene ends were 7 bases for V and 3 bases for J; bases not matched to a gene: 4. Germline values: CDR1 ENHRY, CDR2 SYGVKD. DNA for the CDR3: TGTGCCATCAAACAGGGGGCGAACTACGAGCAGTACTTC. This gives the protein CAIKQGANYEQYF.

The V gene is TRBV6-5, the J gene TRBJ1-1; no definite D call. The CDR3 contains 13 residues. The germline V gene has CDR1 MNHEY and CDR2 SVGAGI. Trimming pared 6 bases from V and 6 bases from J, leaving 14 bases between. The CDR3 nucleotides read TGTGCCAGCAGGGGTCCGGGATTATCTGAAGCTTTCTTT. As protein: CASRGPGLSEAFF.

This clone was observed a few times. The CDR3 loop reads CASSQAGYGDGYTF. CDR3 bases: TGTGCCAGCAGCCAGGCAGGGTACGGTGACGGCTACACCTTC. V and J are TRBV14 and TRBJ1-2, with D perhaps TRBD1 (5 bases). The germline V gene encodes CDR1 SGHDN and CDR2 FVKESK. Trimming took 3 bases from V and 8 from J, leaving 16 bases between them. This CDR3 comprises 14 residues.

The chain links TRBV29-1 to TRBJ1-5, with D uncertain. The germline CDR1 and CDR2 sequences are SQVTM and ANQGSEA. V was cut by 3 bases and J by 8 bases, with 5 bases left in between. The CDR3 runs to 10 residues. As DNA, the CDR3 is TGCAGCGTTGACTCCGAGCCCCAGCATTTT. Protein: CSVDSEPQHF. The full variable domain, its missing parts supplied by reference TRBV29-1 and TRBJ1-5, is SAVISQKPSRDICQRGTSLTIQCQVDSQVTMMFWYRQQPGQSLTLIATANQGSEATYESGFVIDKFPISRPNLTFSTLTVSNMSPEDSSIYLCSVDSEPQHFGDGTRLSIL.

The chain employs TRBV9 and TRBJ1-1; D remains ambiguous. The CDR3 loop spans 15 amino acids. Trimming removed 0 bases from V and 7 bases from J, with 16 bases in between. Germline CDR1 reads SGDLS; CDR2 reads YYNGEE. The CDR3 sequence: CASSVVKGGIGEAFF. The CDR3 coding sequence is TGTGCCAGCAGCGTAGTAAAAGGAGGCATTGGTGAAGCTTTCTTT.

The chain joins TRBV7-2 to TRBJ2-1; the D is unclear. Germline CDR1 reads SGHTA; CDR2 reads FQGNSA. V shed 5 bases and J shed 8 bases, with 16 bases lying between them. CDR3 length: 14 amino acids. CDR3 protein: CASSLSSAIHEQFF. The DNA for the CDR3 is TGTGCCAGCAGCCTAAGCAGTGCCATTCATGAGCAGTTCTTC.

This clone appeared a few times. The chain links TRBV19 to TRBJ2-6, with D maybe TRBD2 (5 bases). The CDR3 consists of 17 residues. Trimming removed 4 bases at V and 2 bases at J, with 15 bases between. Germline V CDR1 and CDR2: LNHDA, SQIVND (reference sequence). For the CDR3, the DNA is TGTGCCAGTAGTAAGGTCACCGCGGGCGCTGGGGCCAACGTCCTGACTTTC. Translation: CASSKVTAGAGANVLTF.

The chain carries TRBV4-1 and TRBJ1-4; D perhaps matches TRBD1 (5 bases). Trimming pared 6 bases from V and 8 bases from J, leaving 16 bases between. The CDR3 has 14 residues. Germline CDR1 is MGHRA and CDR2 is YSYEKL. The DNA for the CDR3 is TGCGCCAGCAGGGTAGGAATGTGGGACGAAAAACTGTTTTTT. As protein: CASRVGMWDEKLFF.

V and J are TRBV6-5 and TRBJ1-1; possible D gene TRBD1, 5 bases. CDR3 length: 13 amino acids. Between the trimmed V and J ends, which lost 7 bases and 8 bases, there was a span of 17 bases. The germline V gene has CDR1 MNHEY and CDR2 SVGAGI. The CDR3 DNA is TGTGCCAGCAAACCCACGGGACTATCCGAAGCTTTCTTT. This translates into CASKPTGLSEAFF.

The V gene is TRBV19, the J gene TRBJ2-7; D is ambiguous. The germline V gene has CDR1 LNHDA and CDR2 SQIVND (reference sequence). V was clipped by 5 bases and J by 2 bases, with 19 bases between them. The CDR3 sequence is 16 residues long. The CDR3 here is CASSPSQSPSTYEQYF. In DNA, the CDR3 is TGTGCCAGTAGTCCTTCCCAGTCCCCCTCCACCTACGAGCAGTACTTC.

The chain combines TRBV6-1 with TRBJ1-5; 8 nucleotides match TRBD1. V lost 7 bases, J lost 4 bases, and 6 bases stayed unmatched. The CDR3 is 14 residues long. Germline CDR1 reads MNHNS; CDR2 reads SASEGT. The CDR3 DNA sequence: TGTGCCAGCACCACAGGGGGAGGGAATCAGCCCCAGCATTTT. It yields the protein CASTTGGGNQPQHF.

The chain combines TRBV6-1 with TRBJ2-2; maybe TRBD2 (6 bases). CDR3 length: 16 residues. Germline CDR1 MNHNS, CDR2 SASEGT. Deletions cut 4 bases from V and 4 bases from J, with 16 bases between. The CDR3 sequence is CASSAGGGYPTGELFF. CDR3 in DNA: TGTGCCAGCAGTGCCGGAGGAGGGTATCCCACCGGGGAGCTGTTTTTT.

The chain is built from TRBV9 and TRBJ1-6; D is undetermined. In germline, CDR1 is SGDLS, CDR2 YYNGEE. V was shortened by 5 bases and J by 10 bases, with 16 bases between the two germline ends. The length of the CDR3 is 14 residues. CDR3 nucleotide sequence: TGTGCCAGCAGTTTACTCACCTCGGGATCACCCCTCCACTTT. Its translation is CASSLLTSGSPLHF.

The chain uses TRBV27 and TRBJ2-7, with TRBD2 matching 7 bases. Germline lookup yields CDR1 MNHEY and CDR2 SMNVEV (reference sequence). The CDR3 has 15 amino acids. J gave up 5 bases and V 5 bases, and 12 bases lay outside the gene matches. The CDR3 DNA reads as TGTGCCAGCAGTCCCCGAAGCAACCTAGCGGACGAGCAGTACTTC. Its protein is CASSPRSNLADEQYF.

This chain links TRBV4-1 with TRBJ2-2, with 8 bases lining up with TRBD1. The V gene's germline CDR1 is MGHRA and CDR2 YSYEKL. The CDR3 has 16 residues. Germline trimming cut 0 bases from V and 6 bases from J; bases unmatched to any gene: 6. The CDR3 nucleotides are TGCGCCAGCAGCCAAGATAAATCCAGGGGGCCCGGGGAGCTGTTTTTT. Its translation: CASSQDKSRGPGELFF.

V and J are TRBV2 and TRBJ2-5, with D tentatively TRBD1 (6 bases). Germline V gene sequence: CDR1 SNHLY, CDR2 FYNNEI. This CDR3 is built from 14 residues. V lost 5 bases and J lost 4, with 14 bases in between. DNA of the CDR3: TGTGCCAGCAGTTATACAGGGCTGGGAGAGACCCAGTACTTC. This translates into CASSYTGLGETQYF.

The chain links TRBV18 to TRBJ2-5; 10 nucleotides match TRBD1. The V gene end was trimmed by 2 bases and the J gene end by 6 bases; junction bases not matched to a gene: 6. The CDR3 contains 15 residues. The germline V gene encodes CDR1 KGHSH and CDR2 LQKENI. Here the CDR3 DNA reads TGTGCCAGCTCACCAGGGACAGGGGATATGAAGACCCAGTACTTC. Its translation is CASSPGTGDMKTQYF.

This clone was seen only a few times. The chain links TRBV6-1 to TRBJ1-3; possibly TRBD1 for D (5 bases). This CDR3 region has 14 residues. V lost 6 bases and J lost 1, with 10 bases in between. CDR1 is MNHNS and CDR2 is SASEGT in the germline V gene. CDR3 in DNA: TGTGCCAGCAGCGTTACAGGTTCTGGAAACACCATATATTTT. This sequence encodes CASSVTGSGNTIYF.

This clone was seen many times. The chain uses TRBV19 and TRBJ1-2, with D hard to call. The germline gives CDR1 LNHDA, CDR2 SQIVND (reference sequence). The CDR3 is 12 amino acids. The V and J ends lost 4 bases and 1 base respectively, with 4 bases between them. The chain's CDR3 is CASSNSNYGYTF. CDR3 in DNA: TGTGCCAGTAGTAATAGTAACTATGGCTACACCTTC. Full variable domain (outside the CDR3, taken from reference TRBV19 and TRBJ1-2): DGGITQSPKYLFRKEGQNVTLSCEQNLNHDAMYWYRQDPGQGLRLIYYSQIVNDFQKGDIAEGYSVSREKKESFPLTVTSAQKNPTAFYLCASSNSNYGYTFGSGTRLTVV.

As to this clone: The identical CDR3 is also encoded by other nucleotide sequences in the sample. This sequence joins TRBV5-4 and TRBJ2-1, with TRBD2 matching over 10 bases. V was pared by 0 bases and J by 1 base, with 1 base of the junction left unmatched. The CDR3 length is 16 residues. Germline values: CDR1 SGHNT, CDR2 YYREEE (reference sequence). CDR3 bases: TGTGCCAGCAGCTTGGGAGCGGGGGGGTCCTACAATGAGCAGTTCTTC. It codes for CASSLGAGGSYNEQFF. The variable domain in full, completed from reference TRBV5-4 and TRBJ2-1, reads ETGVTQSPTHLIKTRGQQVTLRCSSQSGHNTVSWYQQALGQGPQFIFQYYREEENGRGNFPPRFSGLQFPNYSSELNVNALELDDSALYLCASSLGAGGSYNEQFFGPGTRLTVL.

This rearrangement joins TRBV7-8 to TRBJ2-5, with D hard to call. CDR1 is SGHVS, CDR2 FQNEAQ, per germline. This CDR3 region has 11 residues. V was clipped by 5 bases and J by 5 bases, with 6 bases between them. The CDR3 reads CASSGSETQYF. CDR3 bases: TGTGCCAGCAGCGGTTCTGAGACCCAGTACTTC.

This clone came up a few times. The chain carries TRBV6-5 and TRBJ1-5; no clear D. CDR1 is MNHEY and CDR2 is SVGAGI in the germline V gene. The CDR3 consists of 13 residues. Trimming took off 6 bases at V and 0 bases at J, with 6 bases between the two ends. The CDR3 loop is CASRRDSNQPQHF. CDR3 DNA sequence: TGTGCCAGCAGGAGAGATAGCAATCAGCCCCAGCATTTT.